The 13 T cell receptor beta chains given below trace back to one sample, sequenced in a study of control samples from healthy donors and cancer patients. Using immunoSEQ multiplex PCR, the repertoire was profiled, and TCRdb retains in-frame clones only, with some absent. The table lists tens of thousands of clones, approximately 88% of them singletons. The material sequenced was PBMCs. The receptors shown here come from a woman aged 50 to 65 with colorectal cancer.

In nucleotides, the CDR3 is TGTGCCAGCAGCTTGAAGCCCTGGCGGGGACAAAGCGATACGCAGTATTTT. Translation: CASSLKPWRGQSDTQYF. J is TRBJ2-3 and V is TRBV13, with D perhaps being TRBD1 or TRBD2 (6 bases each). The CDR3 consists of 17 residues. Per germline, CDR1 PRHDT and CDR2 FYEKMQ (reference sequence). Trimming removed 3 bases at V and 6 bases at J, with 22 bases between.

This chain's CDR3 is CASSPKGSGPGGYTF. The DNA of the CDR3 is TGTGCCAGCAGCCCTAAGGGGTCGGGGCCTGGCGGCTACACCTTC. The chain has TRBV5-6 and TRBJ1-2; D may be TRBD1 (5 bases). The germline V and J ends were trimmed by 4 bases and 8 bases, with 21 bases remaining between them. This CDR3 contains 15 residues. The germline CDR1 and CDR2 sequences are SGHDT and YYEEEE.

This clone was seen more than once but under ten times. The V gene is TRBV5-8, the J gene TRBJ2-7, with D tentatively TRBD1 or TRBD2 (6 bases each). Germline lookup yields CDR1 SGHTS and CDR2 YDEGEE. The CDR3 length is 14 residues. Trimming removed 4 bases from V and 4 bases from J, with 15 bases in between. The CDR3 DNA sequence: TGTGCCAGCAGCGCTCCGGGGGCAGGGTACGAGCAGTACGTC. This sequence encodes CASSAPGAGYEQYV.

The V gene is TRBV30, the J gene TRBJ1-2; TRBD1 might be the D (6 bases). Per the germline V gene, CDR1 is GTSNPN and CDR2 is SVGIG (reference sequence). V shed 8 bases and J shed 7 bases, with 20 bases lying between them. This CDR3 is built from 13 residues. CDR3 DNA: TGTGCCGGGGGAGGGCAAGGGGGACTTGGCTACACCTTC. Its protein product is CAGGGQGGLGYTF.

The V call is TRBV13, the J call TRBJ2-3; a weak D match, TRBD2 (5 bases). Between the trimmed V and J ends, which lost 5 bases and 1 base, there was a span of 10 bases. The germline V gene encodes CDR1 PRHDT and CDR2 FYEKMQ (reference sequence). This CDR3 has 14 amino acids. DNA of the CDR3: TGTGCCAGCAGCCGAACTAGTGGCACAGATACGCAGTATTTT. It yields the protein CASSRTSGTDTQYF.

The rearrangement uses TRBV27 and TRBJ2-3; D call uncertain. The CDR3 is 15 amino acids. Trimming took off 6 bases at V and 1 base at J, with 14 bases between the two ends. Germline CDR1 and CDR2: MNHEY and SMNVEV (reference sequence). CDR3 protein: CASSPLTIRTDTQYF. In DNA, the CDR3 is TGTGCCAGCAGCCCTCTTACCATTCGCACAGATACGCAGTATTTT.

The chain links TRBV19 to TRBJ1-5, with no clear D. Trimming cost V 5 bases and J 5 bases, with 10 bases left between them. The CDR3 extends over 13 amino acids. CDR1 and CDR2 from the germline V gene are LNHDA and SQIVND (reference sequence). The CDR3 protein is CASSARSDQPQHF. CDR3 DNA: TGTGCCAGTAGTGCGAGAAGCGATCAGCCCCAGCATTTT. Filled out from reference TRBV19 and TRBJ1-5, the complete variable domain reads DGGITQSPKYLFRKEGQNVTLSCEQNLNHDAMYWYRQDPGQGLRLIYYSQIVNDFQKGDIAEGYSVSREKKESFPLTVTSAQKNPTAFYLCASSARSDQPQHFGDGTRLSIL.

The rearrangement links TRBV19 to TRBJ1-5; tentative D call: TRBD1 (6 bases). V lost 3 bases to trimming and J lost 7 bases, with 13 bases between them. Germline CDR1 reads LNHDA; CDR2 reads SQIVND (reference sequence). The CDR3 covers 14 residues. CDR3 sequence: CASSIWGAGQPQHF. In DNA form, the CDR3 reads TGTGCCAGTAGTATTTGGGGGGCCGGGCAGCCCCAGCATTTT.

This clone occurred a few times. This chain connects TRBV6-5 to TRBJ2-7; a possible D gene is TRBD1 (6 bases). Germline values: CDR1 MNHEY, CDR2 SVGAGI. The CDR3 sequence is 13 residues long. Trimming stripped 6 bases from V and 1 base from J, with 10 bases between. The CDR3 DNA reads as TGTGCCAGCAGGAAGACAGGTTCCTACGAGCAGTACGTC. It is translated as CASRKTGSYEQYV.

This sequence joins TRBV19 and TRBJ2-1; 8 nucleotides align to TRBD2. The CDR3 covers 15 residues. Germline V gene sequence: CDR1 LNHDA, CDR2 SQIVND (reference sequence). J lost 3 bases, V lost 11 bases, and 12 bases had no gene match. CDR3: CASAGGAAYYNEQFF. In nucleotides, the CDR3 is TGTGCCTCGGCCGGGGGGGCAGCTTACTACAATGAGCAGTTCTTC.

The J gene is TRBJ1-3, the V gene TRBV10-1; D is undetermined. Germline V gene data show CDR1 as WNHNN and CDR2 as SYGVQD (reference sequence). The V gene lost 2 bases and the J gene lost 2 bases, with 7 bases spanning the gap. This CDR3 region has 14 residues. CDR3 DNA: TGCGCCAGCAGTGAGAGTGGGACTGGAAACACCATATATTTT. Translated: CASSESGTGNTIYF.

By share, this clone ranks as medium-sized. The gene calls are TRBV6-5 and TRBJ2-7; weak D call: TRBD1 (5 bases). Looked up from germline, CDR1 is MNHEY and CDR2 is SVGAGI. Trimming took off 5 bases at V and 1 base at J, with 12 bases between the two ends. This CDR3 comprises 14 residues. CDR3 in amino acids: CASSQAGHSYEQYV. The DNA for the CDR3 is TGTGCCAGCAGTCAGGCCGGACATTCCTACGAGCAGTACGTC.

This clone was found once. The chain uses TRBV5-6 and TRBJ2-7; 9 bases are a match to TRBD1. The CDR3 length is 12 residues. After removal of 5 bases from V and 6 bases from J, the junction contained 3 bases not matched to a gene. Looked up from germline, CDR1 is SGHDT and CDR2 is YYEEEE. CDR3 protein: CASSSDRGEQYV. The CDR3 DNA follows: TGTGCCAGCAGTTCGGACAGGGGCGAGCAGTACGTC.